This T cell receptor beta chain was observed in a study of T cell responses to AZD1222 COVID-19 vaccine. Findings of the study overall: It should be noted that donors were predominantly white British and more often female, and clonal diversity was possibly underestimated. Baseline testing showed seropositivity in only six AZD1222 recipients. Unmutated regions of variants are reportedly targeted by nearly half of spike-specific TCRs.

The CDR3 is 14 residues long. Per the germline V gene, CDR1 is SGHKS and CDR2 is YYEKEE (reference sequence). Trimming pared 0 bases from V and 6 bases from J, leaving 12 bases between. Second doses at about 4 or about 12 weeks were pooled. Details on this clone: Antigen: not known.

Clones were read by immunoSEQ multiplex PCR, and TCRdb kept only the in-frame ones, dropping some. The sample consists of 100,000 to 150,000 clones, 92% of them appearing once. The chain has TRBV5-5 and TRBJ1-1; D is perhaps TRBD1 (6 bases). The source of this sequence is an adult who received the AZD1222 COVID-19 vaccine. The input for sequencing was peripheral blood, taken 28 days after the second AZD1222 dose. CDR3 DNA sequence: TGTGCCAGCAGCTTGGCCGGGGGCAGCGCTGAAGCTTTCTTT. It yields the protein CASSLAGGSAEAFF. The full variable domain, its missing parts supplied by reference TRBV5-5 and TRBJ1-1, is DAGVTQSPTHLIKTRGQQVTLRCSPISGHKSVSWYQQVLGQGPQFIFQYYEKEERGRGNFPDRFSARQFPNYSSELNVNALLLGDSALYLCASSLAGGSAEAFFGQGTRLTVV.